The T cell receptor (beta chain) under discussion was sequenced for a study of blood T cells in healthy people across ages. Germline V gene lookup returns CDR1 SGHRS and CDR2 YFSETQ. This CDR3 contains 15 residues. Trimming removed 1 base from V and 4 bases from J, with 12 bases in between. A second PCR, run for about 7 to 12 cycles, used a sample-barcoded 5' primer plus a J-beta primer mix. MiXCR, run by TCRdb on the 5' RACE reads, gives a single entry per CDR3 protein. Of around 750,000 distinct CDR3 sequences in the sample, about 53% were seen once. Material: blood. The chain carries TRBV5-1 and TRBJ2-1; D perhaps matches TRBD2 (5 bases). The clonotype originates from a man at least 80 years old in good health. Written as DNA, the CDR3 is TGCGCCAGCAGCTTGAGGAGCGGACGGTACAATGAGCAGTTCTTC. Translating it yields CASSLRSGRYNEQFF.